The 31 T cell receptor beta chains below all came from one sample that was sequenced in a study of blood T cell repertoires in COVID-19. Repertoires were generated with immunoSEQ multiplex PCR, while TCRdb's copy carries only in-frame clones and drops some. Of some 230,000 clones in the sample, almost 85% were seen once. Sequencing was performed on PBMCs or T cells enriched from blood (not recorded which). Receptors originate from a man between 40 and 49 years old who had recovered from COVID-19.

V gene TRBV7-9 combines with J gene TRBJ1-5; TRBD1 is a possible D gene (6 bases). Germline assignment: CDR1 SEHNR and CDR2 FQNEAQ (reference sequence). Trimming left V 5 bases short and J 10 bases short, with 15 bases between. The CDR3 totals 13 residues. The CDR3 loop reads CASSPTADSPQHF. The CDR3 region has the DNA TGTGCCAGCAGCCCGACCGCGGACAGCCCCCAGCATTTT.

The chain is built from TRBV28 and TRBJ2-1; no reliable D call. V was cut by 3 bases and J by 5 bases, with 8 bases left in between. The CDR3 sequence is 13 residues long. The germline V gene has CDR1 MDHEN and CDR2 SYDVKM. CDR3 region: CASSFDLNNEQFF. For the CDR3, the DNA is TGTGCCAGCAGTTTTGACTTAAACAATGAGCAGTTCTTC.

The chain joins TRBV3-1 (or the pseudogene TRBV3-2) to TRBJ1-2; the D is unclear. V dropped 8 bases and J dropped 8 bases, with 15 bases sitting between them. CDR3 size: 12 residues. CDR1 is LGHDT, CDR2 YNNKEL, per germline (reference sequence). The CDR3 DNA sequence: TGTGCCAGCGGGAGGGATTCGGACGGCTACACCTTC. Translated: CASGRDSDGYTF.

This clone was counted only a few times. CDR3 amino acids: CASSPRQEGNGYTF. The CDR3 DNA follows: TGTGCCAGCTCACCAAGACAGGAAGGAAATGGCTACACCTTC. The chain combines TRBV18 with TRBJ1-2; D possibly corresponds to TRBD1 (6 bases). The germline V and J ends were trimmed by 2 bases and 6 bases, with 13 bases remaining between them. The CDR3 is 14 amino acids. Germline-derived CDR1 and CDR2 are KGHSH and LQKENI.

The chain couples TRBV19 to TRBJ1-6; D is unclear. V dropped 6 bases and J dropped 10 bases, with 13 bases sitting between them. The CDR3 extends over 13 amino acids. Germline V CDR1 and CDR2: LNHDA, SQIVND (reference sequence). The CDR3 loop is CASRHREVSPLHF. The CDR3 DNA is TGTGCCAGTAGGCATCGGGAGGTCTCACCCCTCCACTTT.

This chain uses TRBV19 with TRBJ1-2, with no clear D. V lost 3 bases, J lost 1 base, and 9 bases lay in between. CDR1 and CDR2 from the germline V gene are LNHDA and SQIVND (reference sequence). This CDR3 region has 14 residues. The CDR3 sequence: CASSMNRLNYGYTF. CDR3 nucleotides: TGTGCCAGTAGTATGAACCGACTTAACTATGGCTACACCTTC.

In the case of this clone: This sample also contains other DNA sequences that code for the same CDR3. The gene calls are TRBV5-6 and TRBJ2-2; no clear D. Germline CDR1 is SGHDT and CDR2 is YYEEEE. The germline V and J ends were trimmed by 0 bases and 4 bases, with 4 bases remaining between them. The length of the CDR3 is 13 residues. The CDR3 loop reads CASSLGVTGELFF. CDR3 DNA sequence: TGTGCCAGCAGCTTGGGAGTCACCGGGGAGCTGTTTTTT.

This clone was counted only a few times. The rearrangement uses TRBV6-2 or TRBV6-3 and TRBJ2-5, with TRBD1 matching 10 bases. V lost 5 bases and J lost 5; bases outside the gene matches: 5. Germline CDR1 and CDR2: MNHEY and SVGEGT. CDR3 length: 14 residues. The CDR3 DNA sequence: TGTGCCAGCAGTAGACAGGGGGCCGGGGAGACCCAGTACTTC. Amino acid sequence: CASSRQGAGETQYF.

The V call is TRBV3-1 (or the pseudogene TRBV3-2), the J call TRBJ1-1; tentatively, D is TRBD1 (5 bases). Between the trimmed V and J ends, which lost 3 bases and 1 base, there was a span of 12 bases. The CDR3 length is 15 residues. The V gene's germline CDR1 is LGHDT and CDR2 YNNKEL (reference sequence). This chain's CDR3 is CASSQGGRPNTEAFF. The CDR3 region has the DNA TGTGCCAGCAGCCAGGGGGGACGACCGAACACTGAAGCTTTCTTT.

CDR3 loop: CASSPEEGEKLFF. The CDR3 DNA reads TGTGCCAGCAGCCCCGAGGAGGGGGAAAAACTGTTTTTT. The rearrangement joins TRBV3-1 (or the pseudogene TRBV3-2) to TRBJ1-4, with a weak D call TRBD1 (5 bases). CDR1 is LGHDT, CDR2 YNNKEL, per germline (reference sequence). V was pared by 4 bases and J by 8 bases, with 11 bases between. This CDR3 has 13 residues.

The chain employs TRBV5-4 and TRBJ2-3; TRBD2 is a possible D gene (5 bases). Germline CDR1 is SGHNT and CDR2 is YYREEE (reference sequence). CDR3 length: 14 residues. Trimming shortened V by 7 bases and J by 0 bases, and 12 bases separated the two germline ends. The CDR3 loop reads CASRGWASTDTQYF. As DNA, the CDR3 is TGTGCCAGCCGCGGGTGGGCTAGCACAGATACGCAGTATTTT.

This chain uses TRBV11-2 with TRBJ2-7, with 8 bases that match TRBD2. Germline CDR1 is SGHAT and CDR2 is FQNNGV. Trimming at V came to 5 bases and at J to 2 bases, leaving 5 bases not matched to a gene. The CDR3 runs to 14 residues. As DNA, the CDR3 is TGTGCCAGCAGCATGTTAGCGGGACCCTACGAGCAGTACTTC. Translation gives CASSMLAGPYEQYF. Full variable domain (remainder filled in from reference TRBV11-2 and TRBJ2-7): EAGVAQSPRYKIIEKRQSVAFWCNPISGHATLYWYQQILGQGPKLLIQFQNNGVVDDSQLPKDRFSAERLKGVDSTLKIQPAKLEDSAVYLCASSMLAGPYEQYFGPGTRLTVT.

The chain recombines TRBV7-8 with TRBJ1-1; weak D call: TRBD1 (5 bases). Trimming shortened V by 5 bases and J by 0 bases, and 16 bases separated the two germline ends. This CDR3 has 16 amino acids. CDR1 is SGHVS, CDR2 FQNEAQ, per germline. The CDR3 loop reads CASSLGQVRMNTEAFF. CDR3 DNA: TGTGCCAGCAGCCTGGGGCAGGTGCGGATGAACACTGAAGCTTTCTTT.

CDR3 sequence reads: CASSGQGGTGELFF. The CDR3 DNA is TGTGCCAGCAGTGGACAGGGTGGCACCGGGGAGCTGTTTTTT. The rearrangement links TRBV6-4 to TRBJ2-2; 7 nucleotides agree with TRBD1. CDR1 is MRHNA, CDR2 SNTAGT, per germline. V trimming: 4 bases; J trimming: 4 bases; junction bases outside the gene matches: 3. This CDR3 has 14 amino acids.

This rearrangement joins TRBV29-1 to TRBJ2-3; TRBD2 is a possible D gene (5 bases). The germline V gene has CDR1 SQVTM and CDR2 ANQGSEA. The CDR3 runs to 14 residues. V shed 2 bases and J shed 2 bases, with 11 bases lying between them. This chain's CDR3 is CSVESGLLTDTQYF. DNA for the CDR3: TGCAGCGTTGAAAGCGGTCTACTCACAGATACGCAGTATTTT.

The V call is TRBV2, the J call TRBJ2-7; no clear D gene. Germline CDR1 reads SNHLY; CDR2 reads FYNNEI. This CDR3 has 12 residues. The V end lost 8 bases, the J end lost 2 bases, and 10 bases lay between the germline ends. CDR3 in amino acids: CASGQQPYEQYF. For the CDR3, the DNA is TGTGCCAGCGGGCAGCAGCCCTACGAGCAGTACTTC.

The rearrangement uses TRBV27 and TRBJ1-5; TRBD1 might be the D (5 bases). The germline V gene encodes CDR1 MNHEY and CDR2 SMNVEV (reference sequence). With 5 bases removed from V and 6 bases from J, the gap between germline ends came to 20 bases. This CDR3 comprises 16 residues. CDR3 residues: CASSPSPQGGRQPQHF. Written as DNA, the CDR3 is TGTGCCAGCAGTCCCTCTCCCCAGGGAGGTCGTCAGCCCCAGCATTTT.

This clone appeared once. The chain links TRBV6-5 to TRBJ1-2, with 7 bases aligning to TRBD1. After removal of 7 bases from V and 3 bases from J, the junction contained 11 bases not matched to a gene. Per germline, CDR1 MNHEY and CDR2 SVGAGI. This CDR3 comprises 15 residues. The CDR3 region is CASTFTSGTDYGYTF. The CDR3 region has the DNA TGTGCCAGCACCTTTACCTCCGGGACAGACTATGGCTACACCTTC.

The chain couples TRBV7-9 to TRBJ1-3; unclear D gene. Germline values: CDR1 SEHNR, CDR2 FQNEAQ (reference sequence). V lost 1 base, J lost 8 bases, and 12 bases lay in between. The CDR3 sequence is 14 residues long. The DNA of the CDR3 is TGTGCCAGCAGCTTAGAACGCCTGAGGGACACCATATATTTT. This codes for CASSLERLRDTIYF.

Concerning this clone: The junction departs from germline at one end; a sequencing error may be responsible. This chain uses TRBV7-6 with TRBJ2-3, with 8 positions matching TRBD2. CDR1 and CDR2 from the germline V gene are SGHVS and FNYEAQ. CDR3 length equals 12 residues. The chain's CDR3 is CASSVIAGPSHF. CDR3 sequence (DNA): TGTGCCAGCAGCGTGATAGCGGGGCCCTCGCATTTT.

The chain is built from TRBV5-5 and TRBJ2-5; TRBD1 is a possible D gene (5 bases). The CDR3 runs 15 residues. In germline, CDR1 is SGHKS, CDR2 YYEKEE (reference sequence). The ends were cut back, 0 bases at V and 7 bases at J, with 16 bases in the middle. The CDR3 region is CASSLEAIRVGTQYF. The DNA of the CDR3 is TGTGCCAGCAGCTTGGAGGCGATCAGGGTGGGGACCCAGTACTTC.

The CDR3 sequence is CASSAGTGDYEQYF. The CDR3 DNA is TGTGCCAGCAGTGCCGGGACAGGGGACTACGAGCAGTACTTC. The V and J genes are TRBV3-1 (or the pseudogene TRBV3-2) and TRBJ2-7, with TRBD1 matching over 10 bases. The V gene end was trimmed by 6 bases and the J gene end by 3 bases; junction bases not matched to a gene: 5. Germline CDR1 is LGHDT and CDR2 is YNNKEL (reference sequence). The CDR3 runs 14 residues.

This chain uses TRBV3-1 (or the pseudogene TRBV3-2) with TRBJ1-3; 8 bases map to TRBD1. The CDR3 totals 18 residues. Trimming took 0 bases from V and 0 from J; bases not matched to a gene: 7. The V gene's germline CDR1 is LGHDT and CDR2 YNNKEL (reference sequence). CDR3 residues: CASSQETPGGLSGNTIYF. The CDR3 DNA is TGTGCCAGCAGCCAAGAAACTCCAGGGGGCCTCTCTGGAAACACCATATATTTT.

The DNA of the CDR3 is TGTGCCAGCAGCTTAACCCGGACAGGTCGCGACACAGATACGCAGTATTTT. Translation gives CASSLTRTGRDTDTQYF. This chain joins TRBV7-2 and TRBJ2-3; 7 nucleotides match TRBD1. The V and J ends lost 2 bases and 2 bases, in that order; junction bases with no gene match: 10. The CDR3 is 17 amino acids. The germline V gene has CDR1 SGHTA and CDR2 FQGNSA.

This clone has only one observation. V and J are TRBV5-1 and TRBJ1-2; D is uncertain. There are 13 residues in the CDR3. Germline values: CDR1 SGHRS, CDR2 YFSETQ. The V end lost 0 bases, the J end lost 4 bases, and 7 bases lay between the germline ends. The DNA of the CDR3 is TGCGCCAGCAGCTTGGACAGCCTCTATGGCTACACCTTC. It yields the protein CASSLDSLYGYTF.

This chain links TRBV4-3 with TRBJ2-1; the D gene is possibly TRBD1 (6 bases). Germline loops: CDR1 LGHNA, CDR2 YSLEER. The CDR3 has 15 amino acids. V was pared by 1 base and J by 6 bases, with 13 bases between. CDR3 nucleotide sequence: TGCGCCAGCAGCCAAGTGGGGACAAGAATCAATGAGCAGTTCTTC. Protein: CASSQVGTRINEQFF.

The chain carries TRBV2 and TRBJ1-4; maybe TRBD1 (6 bases). Germline-derived CDR1 and CDR2 are SNHLY and FYNNEI. V lost 6 bases to trimming and J lost 2 bases, with 10 bases between them. This CDR3 spans 14 amino acids. As DNA, the CDR3 is TGTGCCAGCAGAACCCAGGGGACTAATGAAAAACTGTTTTTT. Residues: CASRTQGTNEKLFF.

This clone was counted between two and nine times. The chain combines TRBV28 with TRBJ1-5; a possible D gene is TRBD1 (5 bases). The CDR3 consists of 12 residues. V gave up 7 bases and J gave up 4 bases, with 8 bases separating them. Germline V CDR1 and CDR2: MDHEN, SYDVKM. DNA for the CDR3: TGTGCCAGCACCGGGGGAAATCAGCCCCAGCATTTT. It specifies CASTGGNQPQHF.

This clone was seen a single time. The chain has TRBV2 and TRBJ2-7, with 7 bases lining up with TRBD1. The CDR3 covers 15 residues. The junction had 8 bases not matched to a gene; V was cut back by 6 bases and J by 0 bases. Germline V gene sequence: CDR1 SNHLY, CDR2 FYNNEI. The CDR3 region is CASRQPGQRSYEQYF. For the CDR3, the DNA is TGTGCCAGCAGGCAACCGGGACAGCGCTCCTACGAGCAGTACTTC.

The chain has TRBV28 and TRBJ1-3; D is uncertain. The CDR3 is made up of 12 amino acids. The germline V and J ends were trimmed by 4 bases and 5 bases, with 6 bases remaining between them. Germline V lookup: CDR1 MDHEN, CDR2 SYDVKM. The chain's CDR3 is CASSSSRNTIYF. The CDR3 coding sequence is TGTGCCAGCAGTTCGTCTCGAAACACCATATATTTT.

The V call is TRBV3-1 (or the pseudogene TRBV3-2), the J call TRBJ2-5, with D possibly matching TRBD2 (6 bases). The germline CDR1 and CDR2 sequences are LGHDT and YNNKEL (reference sequence). V lost 6 bases to trimming and J lost 5 bases, with 13 bases between them. This CDR3 contains 13 residues. The CDR3 here is CASRGLEIETQYF. CDR3 DNA sequence: TGTGCCAGCAGGGGACTTGAGATCGAGACCCAGTACTTC.